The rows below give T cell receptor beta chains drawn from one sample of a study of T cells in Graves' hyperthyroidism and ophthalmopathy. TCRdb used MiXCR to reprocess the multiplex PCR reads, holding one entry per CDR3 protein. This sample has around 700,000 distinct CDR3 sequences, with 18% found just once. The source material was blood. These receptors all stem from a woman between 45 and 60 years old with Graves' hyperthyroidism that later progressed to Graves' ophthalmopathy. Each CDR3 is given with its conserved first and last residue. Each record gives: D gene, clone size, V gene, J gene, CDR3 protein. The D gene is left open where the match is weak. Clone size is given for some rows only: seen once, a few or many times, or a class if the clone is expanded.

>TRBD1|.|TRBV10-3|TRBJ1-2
CAISEGQGGLYGYTF
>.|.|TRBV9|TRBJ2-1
CASSGRGAVGHNEQFF
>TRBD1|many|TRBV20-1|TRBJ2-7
CSVHSGQVRSYEQYF
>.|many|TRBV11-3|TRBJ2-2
CASSHTGTKNTGELFF
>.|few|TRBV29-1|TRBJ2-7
CSVLSDEQYF
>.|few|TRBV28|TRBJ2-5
CASSFLVSHLETQYF
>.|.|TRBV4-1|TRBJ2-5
CASSQSGDQETQYF
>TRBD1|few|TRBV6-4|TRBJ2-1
CASSEDRGYEQFF
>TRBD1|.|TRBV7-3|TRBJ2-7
CASSPLGTVYSYERYF
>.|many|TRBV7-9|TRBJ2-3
CASSLDRSRDAADTQYF
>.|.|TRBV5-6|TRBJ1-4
CASSRDRRGMVTNEKLFF
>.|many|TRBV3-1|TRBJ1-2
CASSQDSYGYTF
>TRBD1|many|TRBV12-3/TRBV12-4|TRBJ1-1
CASTETGGNTEAFF
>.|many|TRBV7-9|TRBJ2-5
CASSSSDILTGFQETQYF
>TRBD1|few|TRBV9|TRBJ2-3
CASTRGTASTDTQYF
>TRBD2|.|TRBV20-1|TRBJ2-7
CSARGGSGGVNSYEQYF
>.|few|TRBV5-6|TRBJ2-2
CASSKEVGELFF
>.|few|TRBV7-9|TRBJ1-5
CASSSRGGNSNQPQHF
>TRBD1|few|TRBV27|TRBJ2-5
CASRKGMRGHQETQYF
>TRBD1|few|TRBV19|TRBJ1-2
CASSRGKDRATDGYTF
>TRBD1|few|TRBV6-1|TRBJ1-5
CASSPAPGQGSNQPQHF
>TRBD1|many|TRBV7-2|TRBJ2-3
CASSMDRVLTDTQYF
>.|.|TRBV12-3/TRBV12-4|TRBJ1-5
CASRRTSSNQPQHF
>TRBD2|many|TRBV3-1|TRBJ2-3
CASSRRTSDRFTDTQYF
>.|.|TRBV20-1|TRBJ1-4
CSASMGEANEKLFF
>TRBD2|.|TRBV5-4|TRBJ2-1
CASSLPGLAGASSYNEQFF
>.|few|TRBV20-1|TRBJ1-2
CSAGKDGGSFGYTF
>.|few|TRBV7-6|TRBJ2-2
CASSLGGRSTGELFF
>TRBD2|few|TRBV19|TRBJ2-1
CASSIASGYNEQFF
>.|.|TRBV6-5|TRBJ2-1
CASSYSWRRNEQFF
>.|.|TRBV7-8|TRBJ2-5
CASSLDAGRVETQYF
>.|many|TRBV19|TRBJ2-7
CASKSGSSYEQYF
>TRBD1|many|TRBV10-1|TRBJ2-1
CASSESSTGGLYNEQFF
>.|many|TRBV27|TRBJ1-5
CASIPAPGGQPQHF
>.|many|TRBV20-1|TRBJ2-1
CSAERSAGEVEQFF
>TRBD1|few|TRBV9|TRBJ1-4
CASSALTGVGEKLFF
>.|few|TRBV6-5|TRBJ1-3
CASSYSMGVAENTIYF
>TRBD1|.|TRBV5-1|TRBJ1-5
CANSLGGGGQPQHF
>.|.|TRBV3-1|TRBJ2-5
CASSQDLGDQETQYF
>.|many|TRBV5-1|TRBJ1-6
CASSLTPGRLDSPLHF
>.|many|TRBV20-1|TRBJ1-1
CSARVFGGTEAFF
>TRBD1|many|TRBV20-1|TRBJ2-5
CSARTSTGGLETQYF
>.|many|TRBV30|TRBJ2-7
CAWSSQFNEQYF
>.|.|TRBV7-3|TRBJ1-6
CASSLQGATDSPLHF
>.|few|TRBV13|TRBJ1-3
CASSPKEGLGNTIYF
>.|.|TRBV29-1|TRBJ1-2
CSVDSTYGYTF
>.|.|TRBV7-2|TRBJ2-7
CASSETREQYF
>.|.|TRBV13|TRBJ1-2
CASSPPPGANLSGYTF
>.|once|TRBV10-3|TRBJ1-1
CAISVGRMNTEAFF
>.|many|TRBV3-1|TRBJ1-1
CASSQKAFRVEAFF
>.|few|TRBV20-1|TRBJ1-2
CSATLTANYGYTF
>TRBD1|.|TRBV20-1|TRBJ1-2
CSASGQDSNYGYTF
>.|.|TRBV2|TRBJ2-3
CASSTGTNTDTQYF
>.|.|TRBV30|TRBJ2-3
CAWGIDTQYF